This T cell receptor (beta chain) was sequenced in a study of vaccination and CD4 T cells after COVID-19 (dated 2022 in TCRdb). In terms of the full investigation: The convalescent cohort comprised six males and four females, including two Hispanic individuals, seven Caucasians, two Asians and one multiracial person. Each participant got two doses of either the Pfizer-BioNTech BNT162b2 vaccine (n=8) or the Moderna mRNA-1273 vaccine (n=2). Post-COVID blood samples from convalescent patients were collected a median of 101 days after diagnosis, with a range of roughly 35 to 180 days. Post-vaccine blood samples were obtained a median of around 74 days after the second vaccine dose, with a range of roughly 14 to 241 days. Overlapping spike peptide pools from SARS-CoV-2 and from the common cold coronaviruses HCoV-NL63, HCoV-OC43 and HCoV-229E were used as culture stimuli. As controls, cultures received a CEFX viral epitope pool (the positive control), an HIV-1 Nef peptide pool (the negative control), or no peptide at all. The spike-specific CD4+ TCR repertoire was compared before and after mRNA vaccination in over 9 COVID-19 convalescent patients and several infection-naive healthy vaccine recipients.

Overall results and qualifications from the work: The median count of SARS-CoV-2-reactive clonotypes went up from approximately 22 after infection to a few dozen after vaccination, although the change was not significant. Among convalescent patients, a median about 86% of the SARS-CoV-2-reactive clones seen after vaccination appeared only after vaccination, which suggests priming specific to the vaccine. In convalescent patients, nearly all vaccine-specific clones (304 of 307) were found to be mono-reactive for SARS-CoV-2 spike rather than cross-reactive with common cold coronaviruses. Relatively few convalescent patients were included in the study, and early timepoints after natural infection were not analyzed.

The sample's treatment or condition label, in plain terms: roughly 10-day PBMC culture with coronavirus spike peptide pools or control peptides (ViraFEST assay). The ViraFEST assay was used in the study, in which antigen-specific T cells were expanded with peptide pools and expanded clonotypes were subsequently identified by TCR sequencing. The absence of prior SARS-CoV-2 infection in healthy vaccine recipients was confirmed by negative nucleocapsid antibody tests before and after vaccination. Each well held more than 1.5 million PBMCs cultured in IMDM containing about 5% human AB serum and approximately 9.8 IU/ml IL-2, with around 9.7 ug/ml peptide pools added. Half of the culture medium was replaced with fresh IL-2-containing medium on days 3 and 7. After approximately eleven days of culture, CD4+ T cells were isolated by negative selection using the EasySep CD4+ T cell isolation kit. Ficoll-Paque Plus gradient centrifugation was used to isolate PBMCs from whole blood, and the isolated PBMCs were then either used fresh or cryopreserved at -140C. Each culture condition was generally run in triplicate wells.

The library relied on PCR. DNA from cultured CD4+ T cells underwent TCR sequencing with the Oncomine TCR Beta short-read assay at the Johns Hopkins FTIC core. The QIAamp micro DNA kit was used to extract genomic DNA from the cultured CD4+ T cells. Oncomine TCR Beta libraries made from cultured CD4+ T cells were pooled using unique dual indexes and sequenced on an Illumina iSeq 100. Per the authors' processing: Non-productive sequences were removed, and CDR3s not starting with C, not ending with F or W, or shorter than 7 amino acids were discarded. Antigen-specific clonotypes were identified using the MANAFEST web application through comparison of peptide-stimulated wells with reference and other culture wells. Positive clones required FDR below 0.05, an odds ratio above 5, and productive frequency above 0.1% in at least two of three replicate wells. Cross-reactive clonotypes were defined as significantly expanded in both SARS-CoV-2 spike wells and at least one common cold coronavirus spike condition. CDR3 homology was assessed with Levenshtein distances (stringdist) and unrooted phylogenetic trees (ape) in R version 3.6.1. TCRdb trimmed public reads at Q25 via fastp, called clones via MiXCR and kept in-frame beta chains. When rows share a CDR3 protein, they turn into one entry using the most common DNA and genes. The V and J calls and clone size come from TCRdb's table, not from the authors' own analysis. This sample lists approximately 15,000 distinct CDR3 sequences; just over 20% were detected once. The ten largest clones capture approximately 12% of the sample.

For this clonotype: This receptor's antigen is unknown. Base qualities were left out, and no much larger clone turns up one base away.

According to the germline V gene, CDR1 reads SGHNT and CDR2 reads YENEEA. The CDR3 starts with the cysteine, ends with the phenylalanine, and has 18 residues. Only the CDR3 portion is preserved as DNA: 54 bases, with reading frame beginning at the first base. Here V drops 6 bases and J drops 4 bases, and the junction holds 11 bases not matched to any gene. This specimen was CD4+ T cells from blood, cultured in vitro, taken before SARS-CoV-2 vaccination. The V and J genes are TRBV11-3 and TRBJ2-3; 15 junctional bases match TRBD2. This TCR was sampled from a human donor who received a COVID-19 vaccine. The DNA sequence is TGTGCCAGCAGTCAGGGACTAGCGGGAGGACCTGAGGCAGATACGCAGTATTTT. This is translated as CASSQGLAGGPEADTQYF.